The present T cell receptor (beta chain) was sequenced within a study of blood T cell repertoires in COVID-19 (dated by TCRdb to the early 2020s). Some background on the complete study: Collaborator samples came from the United States, Italy and Spain and covered acute and convalescent phases of COVID-19. The material from the prospective study consisted of cDNA or gDNA derived from T cells, B-cell-depleted T cells, or PBMCs. Deeply sampled blood TCRbeta repertoires from subjects exposed to, actively infected with, or recovered from COVID-19 were included in the dataset. The repertoires were released in a freely available public database intended as a resource for research on the immune response to SARS-CoV-2. Samples came from the ongoing ImmuneRACE study (first 160 participants) plus 1,254 subjects from 6 global collaborators. A de-identified subject ID, COVID-19 status, age in years and sex were almost always included in the sample metadata. Where available, HLA class I and class II types were obtained from metadata supplied by the sample provider rather than from assay-based typing. What the authors observed across the whole study: The amount of clinical and demographic metadata varied by source and participant and was provided uncurated.

The CDR3 runs 17 amino acids, cysteine and phenylalanine included. Here the CDR3 DNA is all that survives: 51 bases in frame from base 1. CDR1 and CDR2, looked up from the germline V gene (reference sequence), are PRHDT and FYEKMQ. Ends trimmed: V by 5 bases, J by 5 bases; bases unmatched to a gene: 9. This clone was detected only once. Which antigen it targets is not known. The input lacks base qualities; no much larger clone sits a single base away. Participants in the prospective study were aged 18 to 89 years, lived in over 20 United States geographic areas, and enrolled through a virtual design. To assign participants to cohorts, the prospective study relied on clinical history that participants themselves reported in a screening survey and a study questionnaire. Mobile phlebotomists in the prospective study collected whole blood, serum and a nasopharyngeal or oropharyngeal swab from every participant. Participants in the prospective study had the option to provide additional blood draws and questionnaires over a roughly 2-month period. Prospective study blood samples were shipped either frozen or at room temperature before DNA extraction.

TCRbeta CDR3 regions were amplified from genomic DNA by means of the immunoSEQ Assay, a bias-controlled multiplex PCR. The paper's data handling went like this. Within the assay, amplification of reference gene primers was used to estimate how many nucleated cells each sample contained. Sequence reads were collapsed and filtered to measure the absolute abundance of every unique TCRbeta CDR3 rearrangement. Productive Simpson clonality was computed per sample as the square root of Simpson's diversity index over productive rearrangements. The table was pulled from immuneACCESS by TCRdb, which kept in-frame rearrangements only. Such tables lose some clones; where checked, under half of the loss comes from unresolved V genes, and the rest has no known cause. V and J calls and clone size come straight from that table; D and trimming were deduced from the DNA. The sample includes about 400,000 clones, with 87% observed a single time. The leading ten clones occupy nearly 2% of the sample.

The V and J genes are TRBV13 and TRBJ2-3; TRBD2 lines up with 14 middle nucleotides. Sequencing was done on a sample of PBMCs or T cells enriched from blood (not recorded which). The origin of this receptor is a woman aged 18-29 years with acute COVID-19. The CDR3 protein sequence reads: CASSAALGTSGRDTQYF. The nucleotides read TGTGCCAGCAGCGCCGCCCTCGGGACTAGCGGGAGAGATACGCAGTATTTT.